This passage covers 27 T cell receptor beta chains from one sample sequenced in a study of shared clonotypes between healthy human individuals. CD8 cells regarded as naive lacked CD45RO, were positively chosen for CCR7, and omitted terminally differentiated effector memory CD45RA+ cells. Data came from immunoSEQ multiplex PCR; TCRdb stores just in-frame clones and leaves some out. The sample has hundreds of thousands of clones, approximately 96% seen once; the top ten hold more than 0.085%. Sequenced sample: naive CD8+ T cells sorted from blood. These receptors were taken from a woman younger than 45 in good health.

CDR3 in DNA: TGTGCCAGCAGTACCTCCCCGGCCGTCCCCTCCTACAATGAGCAGTTCTTC. It codes for CASSTSPAVPSYNEQFF. The genes are TRBV28 and TRBJ2-1; D unresolved. This CDR3 contains 17 residues. The V gene's germline CDR1 is MDHEN and CDR2 SYDVKM. Between the trimmed V and J ends, which lost 5 bases and 0 bases, there was a span of 17 bases.

The chain recombines TRBV7-3 with TRBJ1-5, with D possibly being TRBD1 (6 bases). Trimming pared 5 bases from V and 3 bases from J, leaving 14 bases between. The CDR3 consists of 15 residues. Germline V gene data show CDR1 as SGHTA and CDR2 as FQGTGA. CDR3 coding DNA: TGTGCCAGCAGCAACAAGACAGGAAACAATCAGCCCCAGCATTTT. Translation: CASSNKTGNNQPQHF.

To note about this clone: Within the sample, other DNA sequences also encode this same CDR3. The chain joins TRBV28 to TRBJ2-7; D perhaps matches TRBD2 (6 bases). Trimming stripped 1 base from V and 5 bases from J, with 12 bases between. In germline, CDR1 is MDHEN, CDR2 SYDVKM. The CDR3 covers 14 residues. For the CDR3, the DNA is TGTGCCAGCAGTTTATCCGGGGGTAGAGACGAGCAGTACTTC. Amino acids: CASSLSGGRDEQYF.

The chain recombines TRBV7-9 with TRBJ2-7; tentative D call: TRBD2 (6 bases). The CDR3 is 15 amino acids. Between the trimmed V and J ends, which lost 7 bases and 3 bases, there was a span of 19 bases. Germline V gives CDR1 SEHNR, CDR2 FQNEAQ (reference sequence). The CDR3 reads CASTPDGGHHYEQYF. CDR3 nucleotide sequence: TGTGCCAGCACCCCAGACGGGGGTCACCACTACGAGCAGTACTTC.

The chain recombines TRBV5-5 with TRBJ2-1; 12 nucleotides line up with TRBD2. Germline trimming cut 4 bases from V and 8 bases from J; bases unmatched to any gene: 13. In germline, CDR1 is SGHKS, CDR2 YYEKEE (reference sequence). This CDR3 has 17 amino acids. As DNA, the CDR3 is TGTGCCAGCAGCCACACTCAACTAGCGGGAGGTGTGGATGAGCAGTTCTTC. It specifies CASSHTQLAGGVDEQFF. The whole variable domain, filled in from reference TRBV5-5 and TRBJ2-1, reads DAGVTQSPTHLIKTRGQQVTLRCSPISGHKSVSWYQQVLGQGPQFIFQYYEKEERGRGNFPDRFSARQFPNYSSELNVNALLLGDSALYLCASSHTQLAGGVDEQFFGPGTRLTVL.

The rearrangement joins TRBV4-1 to TRBJ2-1, with 8 nucleotides matching TRBD2. Germline V gives CDR1 MGHRA, CDR2 YSYEKL. This CDR3 spans 16 amino acids. V lost 0 bases and J lost 8; bases outside the gene matches: 9. The CDR3 bases are TGCGCCAGCAGCCAAGAGGCTAGCGGGTTGTCAGATGAGCAGTTCTTC. Translating gives CASSQEASGLSDEQFF.

The chain combines TRBV29-1 with TRBJ2-2; 10 bases line up with TRBD2. The length of the CDR3 is 15 residues. V lost 1 base, J lost 6 bases, and 5 bases stayed unmatched. The germline CDR1 and CDR2 sequences are SQVTM and ANQGSEA. CDR3 sequence: CSVEVPSGSAGELFF. The CDR3 DNA sequence: TGCAGCGTTGAAGTCCCTAGCGGGAGCGCCGGGGAGCTGTTTTTT.

The count of this clone is one. The chain joins TRBV6-5 to TRBJ2-1; tentatively, D is TRBD1 (5 bases). Trimming stripped 3 bases from V and 4 bases from J, with 13 bases between. Germline-derived CDR1 and CDR2 are MNHEY and SVGAGI. The CDR3 spans 15 residues. CDR3 nucleotide sequence: TGTGCCAGCAGTTATATGGGAACAGGATACAATGAGCAGTTCTTC. As protein: CASSYMGTGYNEQFF.

J is TRBJ2-7 and V is TRBV27, with D unresolved. Germline CDR1 MNHEY, CDR2 SMNVEV (reference sequence). CDR3 length equals 11 residues. V gave up 4 bases and J gave up 5 bases, with 6 bases separating them. This CDR3 reads CASSSAHEQYF. In DNA form, the CDR3 reads TGTGCCAGCAGTTCTGCACACGAGCAGTACTTC.

This chain uses TRBV6-5 with TRBJ2-7; 9 bases map to TRBD1. CDR1 is MNHEY, CDR2 SVGAGI, per germline. The CDR3 is 14 amino acids. V dropped 4 bases and J dropped 3; count of bases not matched to a gene: 4. The CDR3 DNA follows: TGTGCCAGCAGTTTGGGACAGGGAGTCTACGAGCAGTACTTC. Translated, it gives CASSLGQGVYEQYF.

The J gene is TRBJ2-2, the V gene TRBV27, with a tentative D call TRBD1 (5 bases). Trimming shortened V by 4 bases and J by 1 base, and 7 bases separated the two germline ends. This CDR3 comprises 14 residues. Germline V gives CDR1 MNHEY, CDR2 SMNVEV (reference sequence). CDR3 sequence (DNA): TGTGCCAGCAGTTCCGGACAGAACACCGGGGAGCTGTTTTTT. Protein: CASSSGQNTGELFF.

This clone has only one observation. In DNA form, the CDR3 reads TGCAGCGGAGGGACTAGCGGGAGCTCCTACAATGAGCAGTTCTTC. Protein: CSGGTSGSSYNEQFF. The J gene is TRBJ2-1, the V gene TRBV29-1, with 14 bases fitting TRBD2. The CDR3 is 15 amino acids. Germline CDR1 reads SQVTM; CDR2 reads ANQGSEA. V shed 7 bases and J 0 bases; nucleotides not matched to a gene: 2.

This chain links TRBV5-4 with TRBJ2-7; D gene ambiguous. CDR1 and CDR2 from the germline V gene are SGHNT and YYREEE (reference sequence). This CDR3 has 11 residues. V was cut by 3 bases and J by 6 bases, with 7 bases left in between. The CDR3 protein is CASSSLIEQYF. CDR3 sequence (DNA): TGTGCCAGCAGCTCCTTGATCGAGCAGTACTTC.

This chain links TRBV7-8 with TRBJ2-5; TRBD2 might be the D (6 bases). Germline values: CDR1 SGHVS, CDR2 FQNEAQ. The CDR3 has 16 amino acids. With 5 bases removed from V and 2 bases from J, the gap between germline ends came to 18 bases. The CDR3, as DNA: TGTGCCAGCAGCCCTTTTTCGGGAGAGGGGCAAGAGACCCAGTACTTC. It specifies CASSPFSGEGQETQYF.

The chain uses TRBV13 and TRBJ2-7; TRBD2 might be the D (6 bases). CDR3 length: 15 amino acids. Germline values: CDR1 PRHDT, CDR2 FYEKMQ (reference sequence). With 0 bases removed from V and 6 bases from J, the gap between germline ends came to 15 bases. The CDR3 DNA sequence: TGTGCCAGCAGCTTAGGAGGAGGGAGGACCACCGAGCAGTACTTC. It yields the protein CASSLGGGRTTEQYF. The variable domain in full, with the rest retrieved from reference TRBV13 and TRBJ2-7, is AAGVIQSPRHLIKEKRETATLKCYPIPRHDTVYWYQQGPGQDPQFLISFYEKMQSDKGSIPDRFSAQQFSDYHSELNMSSLELGDSALYFCASSLGGGRTTEQYFGPGTRLTVT.

The V call is TRBV27, the J call TRBJ2-1; D not certain. Trimming took 1 base from V and 6 from J, leaving 10 bases between them. The CDR3 extends over 14 amino acids. Germline V lookup: CDR1 MNHEY, CDR2 SMNVEV (reference sequence). In DNA, the CDR3 is TGTGCCAGCAGTTTATGGGGTCGCTCCAATGAGCAGTTCTTC. Translating gives CASSLWGRSNEQFF.

The chain uses TRBV23-1 and TRBJ1-2, with 7 bases that match TRBD1. TRBV23-1 carries the ORF label, with uncertain function. The J segment lost 4 bases and the V segment lost 7 bases, leaving 21 bases of the junction unmatched. The CDR3 is made up of 18 amino acids. The CDR3 loop reads CASTSRGGRGRILYGYTF. The CDR3, as DNA: TGCGCCAGCACTTCCAGGGGGGGGAGAGGGAGGATCCTCTATGGCTACACCTTC.

This chain connects TRBV5-4 to TRBJ2-1; D ambiguous. Germline CDR1 SGHNT, CDR2 YYREEE (reference sequence). This CDR3 has 11 amino acids. Trimming removed 4 bases at V and 8 bases at J, with 7 bases between. The CDR3 nucleotides are TGTGCCAGCAGCACCCTTGATGAGCAGTTCTTC. It encodes CASSTLDEQFF.

This chain links TRBV5-8 with TRBJ2-5; 13 bases agree with TRBD2. The CDR3 runs to 16 residues. Trimming cost V 0 bases and J 4 bases; bases outside gene matches: 3. Germline loops: CDR1 SGHTS, CDR2 YDEGEE. CDR3 nucleotides: TGTGCCAGCAGCTTGGGACTAGCGGGAGGAGGAGAGACCCAGTACTTC. It is translated as CASSLGLAGGGETQYF.

The V gene is TRBV7-9, the J gene TRBJ1-4, with 8 bases aligning to TRBD1. This CDR3 is built from 16 residues. CDR1 SEHNR and CDR2 FQNEAQ come from the germline V gene (reference sequence). The V segment lost 3 bases and the J segment 1 base; nucleotides outside the gene matches: 4. The DNA of the CDR3 is TGTGCCAGCAGCTTCTCCGGACAGGGAACTAATGAAAAACTGTTTTTT. Amino acids: CASSFSGQGTNEKLFF.

V is TRBV4-1 and J is TRBJ1-1, with TRBD1 matching over 7 bases. J was trimmed by 2 bases and V by 0 bases; bases with no gene match: 6. Germline-derived CDR1 and CDR2 are MGHRA and YSYEKL. The CDR3 is 16 residues long. Here the CDR3 reads CASSQEDGTANTEAFF. The CDR3 DNA reads as TGCGCCAGCAGCCAAGAGGATGGGACAGCTAACACTGAAGCTTTCTTT.

The chain combines TRBV7-6 with TRBJ2-7; either TRBD1 or TRBD2 may fit D (5 bases each). The ends were cut back, 2 bases at V and 6 bases at J, with 20 bases in the middle. CDR1 is SGHVS and CDR2 is FNYEAQ in the germline V gene. This CDR3 is 16 amino acids long. The CDR3 DNA reads as TGTGCCAGCAGCTTATCGGGTCGGCAGGGACCAGGCGAGCAGTACTTC. Its protein is CASSLSGRQGPGEQYF.

V usage is TRBV27 and J usage is TRBJ1-5; the D gene is possibly TRBD1 (5 bases). Germline V gene data show CDR1 as MNHEY and CDR2 as SMNVEV (reference sequence). V lost 5 bases and J 5 bases, leaving 13 bases between the germline ends. The CDR3 is made up of 14 amino acids. In DNA form, the CDR3 reads TGTGCCAGCAGTCTCACTCAGGGACATCAGCCCCAGCATTTT. This encodes CASSLTQGHQPQHF.

V is TRBV6-6 and J is TRBJ1-2; D is unresolved. This CDR3 spans 14 amino acids. The germline V and J ends were trimmed by 5 bases and 2 bases, with 12 bases remaining between them. Germline CDR1 MNHNY, CDR2 SVGAGI (reference sequence). The DNA of the CDR3 is TGTGCCAGCAGTGGCTGGGAGTCCAACTATGGCTACACCTTC. Amino acids: CASSGWESNYGYTF.

The V gene is TRBV2, the J gene TRBJ2-1; D gene ambiguous. Deletions cut 8 bases from V and 8 bases from J, with 13 bases between. The CDR3 extends over 12 amino acids. CDR1 is SNHLY, CDR2 FYNNEI, per germline. CDR3 sequence (DNA): TGTGCCAGCTCTGGGGTCGCGGATGAGCAGTTCTTC. This gives the protein CASSGVADEQFF.

This chain links TRBV2 with TRBJ2-1; 7 nucleotides match TRBD1. The J segment lost 9 bases and the V segment lost 10 bases, leaving 21 bases of the junction unmatched. The CDR3 is 16 residues long. The germline V gene encodes CDR1 SNHLY and CDR2 FYNNEI. CDR3 amino acids: CAKLETGRLAGGEQFF. In nucleotides, the CDR3 is TGTGCCAAACTAGAGACGGGACGCCTGGCAGGGGGTGAGCAGTTCTTC.

This chain connects TRBV10-2 to TRBJ2-3; no firm D call. The V gene's germline CDR1 is WSHSY and CDR2 SAAADI. Trimming pared 4 bases from V and 0 bases from J, leaving 8 bases between. The CDR3 length is 14 residues. CDR3 DNA: TGCGCCAGCAGTGGATCGATTAGCACAGATACGCAGTATTTT. Its protein is CASSGSISTDTQYF.